This T cell receptor (beta chain) was identified in a study of blood T cell repertoires in COVID-19. Study-wide context: Acute and convalescent COVID-19 samples came from the United States, Italy and Spain. The analysed material was cDNA or gDNA that came from T cells, B-cell-depleted T cells, or PBMCs.

Sequencing used immunoSEQ multiplex PCR; TCRdb keeps in-frame clones, though not all of them. Of more than 250,000 clones detected, roughly 83% appear once; the ten largest clones hold roughly 4.5%. Sequenced input: peripheral blood. This receptor was taken from a man aged 55 to 70 who had recovered from COVID-19.

The CDR3 DNA reads TGTGCCAGCAGTTCAGGGTTTACTGAAGCTTTCTTT. Residues: CASSSGFTEAFF. The chain uses TRBV12-3 or TRBV12-4 and TRBJ1-1; D possibly corresponds to TRBD1 (5 bases). With 4 bases removed from V and 5 bases from J, the gap between germline ends came to 8 bases. CDR3 length: 12 amino acids.